This is a list of T cell receptor beta chains from one sample in a study of beta chain features in type 1 diabetes. Some clones are missing from TCRdb's copy, which holds only in-frame ones; the method was immunoSEQ multiplex PCR. The sample lists around 500,000 clones; around 28% were seen once. Sequenced sample: naive CD4+ T cells from blood. The receptors stem from a young man in good health. Both conserved end residues are part of each CDR3. Each record gives: J gene, clone size, V gene, D gene, CDR3 DNA, CDR3 protein. A D gene is named only where the DNA matches it firmly. Clone sizes are given selectively: once, few, many, or a class where the clone is expanded.

>TRBJ2-3|-|TRBV4-2|TRBD2
TGTGCCAGCAGCCAAGATCCGGCGGGAGGGACAGATACGCAGTATTTT
CASSQDPAGGTDTQYF
>TRBJ2-1|few|TRBV2|TRBD2
TGTGCCAGCAGTGAAGTATCGGGGACTAGCTTGCTCTTC
CASSEVSGTSLLF
>TRBJ2-7|-|TRBV5-1|-
TGCGCCAGCAGCCAGTACAGGGAAAGCGACGAGCAGTACTTC
CASSQYRESDEQYF
>TRBJ1-5|-|TRBV30|-
TGTGCCTGGAGTTCAGGCCTCAATCAGCCCCAGCATTTT
CAWSSGLNQPQHF
>TRBJ2-1|-|TRBV4-1|TRBD2
TGCGCCAGCAGCCATCCCACTAGCGGGAGGCCCAATGAGCAGTTCTTC
CASSHPTSGRPNEQFF
>TRBJ2-1|few|TRBV11-2|-
TGTGCCAGCAGCTTTCTGGGTAGCTCCTACAATGAGCAGTTCTTC
CASSFLGSSYNEQFF
>TRBJ2-7|-|TRBV18|TRBD2
TGTGCCAGCTCACGAGTACTGACTAGCGGTACCTACGAGCAGTACTTC
CASSRVLTSGTYEQYF
>TRBJ2-1|-|TRBV5-1|TRBD2
TGCGCCAGCAGCTCCGGGGCGGGAGTTGTCAATGAGCAGTTCTTC
CASSSGAGVVNEQFF
>TRBJ2-7|-|TRBV29-1|-
TGCAGCGTTGGAGGCAGGGGCCTCAACGAGCAGTACTTC
CSVGGRGLNEQYF
>TRBJ2-6|-|TRBV5-1|-
TGCGCCAGCTCAAGCGGCTCTGGGGCCAACGTCCTGACTTTC
CASSSGSGANVLTF
>TRBJ2-6|-|TRBV14|-
TGTGCCAGCAGCCAAGATTTGGCGGGGGCCGGGGCCAACGTCCTGACTTTC
CASSQDLAGAGANVLTF
>TRBJ2-1|-|TRBV5-1|-
TGCGCCAGCCACCCTGACCCAAACAATGAGCAGTTCTTC
CASHPDPNNEQFF
>TRBJ2-7|-|TRBV5-1|TRBD2
TGCGCCAGCAGCACCCATGGCGGAGGGCGTACTAGCGGGAACAACGAGCAGTACTTC
CASSTHGGGRTSGNNEQYF
>TRBJ2-1|few|TRBV7-8|TRBD2
TGTGCCAGCAGCTCGGGTAGGCTAGCGGGCAGCAATGAGCAGTTCTTC
CASSSGRLAGSNEQFF
>TRBJ2-1|-|TRBV28|-
TGTGCCAGCAGCTCGGGGGGCGCTAGCTCCTACAATGAGCAGTTCTTC
CASSSGGASSYNEQFF
>TRBJ1-3|few|TRBV29-1|TRBD1
TGCAGCGGAGGACAGGGCTCAGGAAACACCATATATTTT
CSGGQGSGNTIYF
>TRBJ2-1|once|TRBV5-4|-
TGTGCCAGCAGCCAAGATCGGGAAATGGGTGGGTTCTTC
CASSQDREMGGFF
>TRBJ2-3|-|TRBV10-3|-
TGTGCCATCAGTGAGTCAGCGGGCCAGCCAGATACGCAGTATTTT
CAISESAGQPDTQYF
>TRBJ2-2|once|TRBV30|-
TGTGCCTGGATGGGGCAGAACACCGGGGAGCTGTTTTTT
CAWMGQNTGELFF
>TRBJ2-1|once|TRBV5-4|TRBD1
TGTGCCAGCAGCCCGGGACAGGCAGACAATGAGCAGTTCTTC
CASSPGQADNEQFF
>TRBJ2-5|few|TRBV10-3|TRBD1
TGTGCCATCAGTGAGTCGAGTGGACAGGGGCTTCAAGAGACCCAGTACTTC
CAISESSGQGLQETQYF
>TRBJ2-7|-|TRBV18|-
TGTGCCAGCTCGGTACAGGGCTATAGCTCCTACGAGCAGTACTTC
CASSVQGYSSYEQYF
>TRBJ1-1|-|TRBV29-1|-
TGCAGCGTTGCGGTGGCAGGCTACACTGAAGCTTTCTTT
CSVAVAGYTEAFF
>TRBJ2-5|-|TRBV5-6|-
TGTGCCAGCAGCTTGGGGCAGGGGATGAGAGAGACCCAGTACTTC
CASSLGQGMRETQYF
>TRBJ1-2|-|TRBV30|-
TGTGCCGGGGGTGAGAGGCTCTATGGCTACACCTTC
CAGGERLYGYTF
>TRBJ2-7|few|TRBV11-2|-
TGTGCCAGCAGCTTACTTTCCGGCTCCTACGAGCAGTACTTC
CASSLLSGSYEQYF
>TRBJ2-4|-|TRBV6-5|-
TGTGCCAGCGCCCCAGGGGTACTAGCCAAAAACATTCAGTACTTC
CASAPGVLAKNIQYF
>TRBJ1-1|-|TRBV30|-
TGTGCCTGGAGTGTGGGATCGATCATGAACACTGAAGCTTTCTTT
CAWSVGSIMNTEAFF
>TRBJ2-7|-|TRBV7-2|-
TGTGCCAGCAGCTTATATCGGGAGAGGGTGCAGTACTTC
CASSLYRERVQYF
>TRBJ2-5|-|TRBV29-1|-
TGCAGCGGCGATGCGTTCCAAGTGCCCGGCCAAGAGACCCAGTACTTC
CSGDAFQVPGQETQYF
>TRBJ2-3|-|TRBV18|-
TGTGCCAGCTCACCGCTGGCAGACACAGATACGCAGTATTTT
CASSPLADTDTQYF
>TRBJ2-3|-|TRBV30|TRBD1
TGTGCCTGGAGTCCGGGCAGGGGGAACACAGATACGCAGTATTTT
CAWSPGRGNTDTQYF
>TRBJ2-7|-|TRBV27|-
TGTGCCAGCTCCACTGTGATGGGCAGCCGGGCCGAGCAGTACTTC
CASSTVMGSRAEQYF
>TRBJ2-7|-|TRBV7-7|TRBD2
TGTGCCAGCAGCTTAGCAGCGGGAGGGCCTCACGAGCAGTACTTC
CASSLAAGGPHEQYF
>TRBJ2-1|few|TRBV7-3|-
TGTGCCAGCAGCTTGATCATGAGGAGCTCCTACAATGAGCAGTTCTTC
CASSLIMRSSYNEQFF
>TRBJ2-1|-|TRBV7-9|-
TGTGCCAGCAGCACCCAATACAATGAGCAGTTCTTC
CASSTQYNEQFF
>TRBJ2-2|-|TRBV7-6|-
TGTGCCAGCAGCTCTCGGGCCGGGGAGCTGTTTTTT
CASSSRAGELFF
>TRBJ2-1|few|TRBV30|-
TGTGCCTGGAGCGAGACAGGCCTGAGAGGGTTCTTC
CAWSETGLRGFF
>TRBJ2-7|-|TRBV6-6|TRBD1
TGTGCCAGCAGTCGATCCGGGACAGGGCACTACGAGCAGTACTTC
CASSRSGTGHYEQYF
>TRBJ1-5|few|TRBV4-3|-
TGCGCCAGCAGCCAAGAGTGGACAACTTATCAGCCCCAGCATTTT
CASSQEWTTYQPQHF
>TRBJ1-2|-|TRBV7-2|TRBD1
TGTGCCAGCAGCTTAGGGCAGGGGGCGACCGCTAACTATGGCTACACCTTC
CASSLGQGATANYGYTF
>TRBJ2-5|-|TRBV29-1|TRBD2
TGCAGCTCCACAACAGCGGGAGAGCTCCCAGAGACCCAGTACTTC
CSSTTAGELPETQYF
>TRBJ2-7|few|TRBV5-1|-
TGCGCCAGCAGCTTGTTAGGAAGCGGAGGGGAGCAGTACTTC
CASSLLGSGGEQYF
>TRBJ2-7|-|TRBV30|-
TGTGCCTGGGACCCTTACCCCGGCGAGCAGTACTTC
CAWDPYPGEQYF
>TRBJ2-1|-|TRBV5-1|-
TGCGCCAGCAGCTTTACGGACTCCTCCTACAATGAGCAGTTCTTC
CASSFTDSSYNEQFF
>TRBJ2-7|few|TRBV5-4|-
TGTGCCAGCAGCTTGACGGACAGAGGAATCTACGAGCAGTACTTC
CASSLTDRGIYEQYF